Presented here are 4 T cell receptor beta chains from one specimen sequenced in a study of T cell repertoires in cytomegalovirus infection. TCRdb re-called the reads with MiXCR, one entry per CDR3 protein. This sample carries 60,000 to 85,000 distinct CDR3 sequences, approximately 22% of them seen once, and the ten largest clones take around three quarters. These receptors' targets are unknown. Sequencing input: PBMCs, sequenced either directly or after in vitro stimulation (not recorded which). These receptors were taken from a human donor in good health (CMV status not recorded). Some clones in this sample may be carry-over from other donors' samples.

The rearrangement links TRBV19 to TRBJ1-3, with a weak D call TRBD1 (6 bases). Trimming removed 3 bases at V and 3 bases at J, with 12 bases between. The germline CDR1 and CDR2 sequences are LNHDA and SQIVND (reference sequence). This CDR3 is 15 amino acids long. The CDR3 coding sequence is TGTGCCAGTAGTATGGGGGCCCGAAGTGGAAACACCATATATTTT. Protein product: CASSMGARSGNTIYF.

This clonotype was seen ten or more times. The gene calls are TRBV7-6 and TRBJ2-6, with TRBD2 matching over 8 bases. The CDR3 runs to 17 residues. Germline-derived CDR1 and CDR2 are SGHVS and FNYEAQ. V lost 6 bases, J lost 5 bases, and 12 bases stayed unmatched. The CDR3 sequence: CASRPPAGGGRANVLTF. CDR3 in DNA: TGTGCCAGCAGACCCCCCGCGGGGGGCGGGAGGGCCAACGTCCTGACTTTC.

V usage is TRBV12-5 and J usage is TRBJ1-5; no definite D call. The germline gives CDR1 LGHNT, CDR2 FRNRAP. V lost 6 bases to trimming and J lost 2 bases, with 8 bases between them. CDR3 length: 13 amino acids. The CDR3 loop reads CASGPGGNQPQHF. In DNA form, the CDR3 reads TGTGCTAGTGGGCCAGGAGGCAATCAGCCCCAGCATTTT.

CDR3 loop: CASHMRGIDEQYF. The DNA for the CDR3 is TGTGCCAGCCACATGCGGGGGATCGACGAGCAGTACTTC. The chain combines TRBV13 with TRBJ2-7, with 7 bases fitting TRBD2. The CDR3 runs 13 residues. Germline V gene lookup returns CDR1 PRHDT and CDR2 FYEKMQ (reference sequence). V shed 8 bases, J shed 5 bases, and the junction held 9 bases outside the gene matches.